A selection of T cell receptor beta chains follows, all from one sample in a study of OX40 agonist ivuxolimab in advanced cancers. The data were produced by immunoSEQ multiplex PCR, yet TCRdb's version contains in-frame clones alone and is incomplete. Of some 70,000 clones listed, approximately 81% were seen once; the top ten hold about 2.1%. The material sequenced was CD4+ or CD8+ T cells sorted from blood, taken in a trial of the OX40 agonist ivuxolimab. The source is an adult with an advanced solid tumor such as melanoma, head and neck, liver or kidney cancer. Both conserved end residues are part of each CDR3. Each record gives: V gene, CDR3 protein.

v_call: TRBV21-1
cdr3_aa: CASSAWTERANQPQHF

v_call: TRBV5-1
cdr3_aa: CASSLNQKETQYF

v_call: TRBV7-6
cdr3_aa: CASSLGPTGTGPYEQYF

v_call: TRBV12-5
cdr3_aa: CASGFRGTYEQYF

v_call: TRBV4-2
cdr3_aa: CASSPRDRGRTGELFF

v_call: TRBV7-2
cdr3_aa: CASSFAGTEQYF

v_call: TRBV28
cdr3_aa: CASRPGQGPYEQYF

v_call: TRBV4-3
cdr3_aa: CASSQERSHNSPLHF

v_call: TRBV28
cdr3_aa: CASRSDRGAQETQYF

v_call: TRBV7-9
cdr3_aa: CASSLSGKNSPLHF

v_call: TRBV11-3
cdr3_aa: CASSLGGDNEQFF

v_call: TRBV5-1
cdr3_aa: CASSLTLLAGASYEQYF

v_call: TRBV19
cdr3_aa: CASSVSGAVYEQYF

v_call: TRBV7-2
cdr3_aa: CASSYNTRLGAGANVLTF

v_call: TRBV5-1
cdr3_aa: CASSRWGREGFADTQYF

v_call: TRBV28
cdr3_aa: CASSLNRGWDQYF

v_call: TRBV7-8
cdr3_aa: CASSPNRVDDSPLHF

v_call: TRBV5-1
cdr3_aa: CASSLGSYNEQFF

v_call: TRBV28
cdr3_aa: CASSHVTEAFF

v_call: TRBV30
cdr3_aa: CAWSVGPLLYNEQFF

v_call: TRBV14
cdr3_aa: CASSQPGQGLISYEQYF

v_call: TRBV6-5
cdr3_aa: CASSPQGFNQPQHF

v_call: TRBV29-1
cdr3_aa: CSVTRPGGTEAFF

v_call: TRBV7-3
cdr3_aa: CASSPNYNEQFF

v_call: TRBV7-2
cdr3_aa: CASTGRSTDTQYF

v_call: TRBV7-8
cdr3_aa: CASSLLGGDTEAFF

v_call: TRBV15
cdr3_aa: CATSSLNLGLSGNTIYF

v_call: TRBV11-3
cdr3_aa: CASSLAGGVGEQFF

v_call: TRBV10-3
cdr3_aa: CAISVDSRYEQYF

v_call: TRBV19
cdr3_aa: CASSGKGRWTGELFF

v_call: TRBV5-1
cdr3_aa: CASSFSGGSSYGYTF

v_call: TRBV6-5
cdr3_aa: CASSLAPGHVAETQYF

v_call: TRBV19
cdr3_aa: CASSISPGRPSYEQYF

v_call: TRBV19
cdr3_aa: CASSNLRGADTQYF

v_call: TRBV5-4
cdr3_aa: CASSTVQETQYF

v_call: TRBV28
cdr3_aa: CATKGLGGNQPQHF

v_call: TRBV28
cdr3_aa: CASSDMIGNSTDTQYF

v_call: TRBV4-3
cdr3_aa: CASSVTGTGIGETQYF

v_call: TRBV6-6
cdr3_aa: CASSYLGQMTETQYF